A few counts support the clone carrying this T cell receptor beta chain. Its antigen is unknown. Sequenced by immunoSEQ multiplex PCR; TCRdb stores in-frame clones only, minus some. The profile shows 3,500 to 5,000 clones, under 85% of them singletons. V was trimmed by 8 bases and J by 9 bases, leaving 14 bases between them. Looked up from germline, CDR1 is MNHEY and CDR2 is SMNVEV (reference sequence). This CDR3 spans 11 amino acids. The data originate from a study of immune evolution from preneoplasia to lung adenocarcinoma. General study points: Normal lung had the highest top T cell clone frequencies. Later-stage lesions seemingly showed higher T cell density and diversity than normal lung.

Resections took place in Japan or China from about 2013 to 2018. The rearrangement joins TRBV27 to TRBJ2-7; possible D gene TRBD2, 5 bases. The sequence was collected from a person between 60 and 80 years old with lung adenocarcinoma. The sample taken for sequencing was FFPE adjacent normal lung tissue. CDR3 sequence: CASGPGRGQYF. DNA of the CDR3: TGTGCCAGCGGCCCCGGCCGGGGGCAGTACTTC.